This TCR beta chain was recovered during a study of T-cell memory formation after mild COVID-19. This clonotype was seen a few times. TCRdb redid the calling of the 5' RACE reads with MiXCR, one entry per CDR3 protein. The sample lists 550,000 to 650,000 distinct CDR3 sequences; 15% to 20% were seen once. The CDR3 is made up of 15 amino acids. Trimming took 2 bases from V and 5 from J, leaving 12 bases between them. The chain combines TRBV12-3 or TRBV12-4 with TRBJ1-4; no firm D call. The sequenced sample was PBMCs or a T cell subset sorted from them (not recorded which). This sequence was found in an adult woman who had mild COVID-19 (a few samples of this study predate the infection). Cell type and time point are not known. The CDR3 region is CASSLSPQPNEKLFF. The CDR3 region has the DNA TGTGCCAGCAGTTTAAGTCCGCAGCCGAATGAAAAACTGTTTTTT.